This T cell receptor beta chain appears in the sequencing data of a study of cytomegalovirus exposure and HLA in healthy donors. This PCR relied on a set of 60 Vbeta primers and 13 Jbeta primers. Produced via immunoSEQ multiplex PCR; TCRdb's table is partial and in-frame only. The sample data list 150,000 to 200,000 clones. V gave up 2 bases and J gave up 1 base; unmatched junction bases: 3. The CDR3 loop spans 16 amino acids. CDR1 and CDR2 (germline): LNHDA, SQIVND (reference sequence). General study results and limits: Three of the chains that were CMV-associated were confirmed in vitro to be specific for CMV antigens.

In regard to this clone: Its matching antigen is unknown.

The V and J genes are TRBV19 and TRBJ2-3; TRBD2 matches at 10 bases. Source material: PBMCs. The sequence was collected from a woman aged 55 to 70 in good health and CMV-seronegative. The CDR3 reads CASSILGTSGTDTQYF. CDR3 bases: TGTGCCAGTAGTATACTCGGGACTAGCGGCACAGATACGCAGTATTTT. The full variable domain, with the rest looked up from reference TRBV19 and TRBJ2-3, is DGGITQSPKYLFRKEGQNVTLSCEQNLNHDAMYWYRQDPGQGLRLIYYSQIVNDFQKGDIAEGYSVSREKKESFPLTVTSAQKNPTAFYLCASSILGTSGTDTQYFGPGTRLTVL.